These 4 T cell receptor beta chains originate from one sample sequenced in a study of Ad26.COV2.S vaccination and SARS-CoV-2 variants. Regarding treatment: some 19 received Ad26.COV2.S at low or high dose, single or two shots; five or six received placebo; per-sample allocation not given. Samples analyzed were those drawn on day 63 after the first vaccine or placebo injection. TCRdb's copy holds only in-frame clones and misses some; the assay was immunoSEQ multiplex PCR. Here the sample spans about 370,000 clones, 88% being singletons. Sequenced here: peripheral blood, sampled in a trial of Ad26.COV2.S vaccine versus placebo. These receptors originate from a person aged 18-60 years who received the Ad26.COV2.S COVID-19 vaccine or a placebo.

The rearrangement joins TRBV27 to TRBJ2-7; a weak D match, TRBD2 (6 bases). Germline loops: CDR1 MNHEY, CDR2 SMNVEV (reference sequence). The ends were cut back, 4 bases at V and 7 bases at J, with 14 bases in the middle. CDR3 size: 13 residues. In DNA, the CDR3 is TGTGCCAGCAGTTCCGGGACCGCGGGGGAGCAGTACTTC. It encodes CASSSGTAGEQYF.

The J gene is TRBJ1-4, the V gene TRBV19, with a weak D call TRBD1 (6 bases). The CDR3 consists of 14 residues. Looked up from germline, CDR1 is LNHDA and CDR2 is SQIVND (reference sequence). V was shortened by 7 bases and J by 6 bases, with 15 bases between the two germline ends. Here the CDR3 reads CASNLQGYDEKLFF. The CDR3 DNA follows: TGTGCCAGTAACCTACAGGGCTATGATGAAAAACTGTTTTTT.

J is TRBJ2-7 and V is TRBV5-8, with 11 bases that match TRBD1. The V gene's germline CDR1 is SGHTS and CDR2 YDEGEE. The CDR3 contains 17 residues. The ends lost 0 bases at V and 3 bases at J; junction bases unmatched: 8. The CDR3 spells CASSLVFLGTGGYEQYF. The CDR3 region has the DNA TGTGCCAGCAGCTTGGTTTTCCTCGGGACAGGGGGCTACGAGCAGTACTTC.

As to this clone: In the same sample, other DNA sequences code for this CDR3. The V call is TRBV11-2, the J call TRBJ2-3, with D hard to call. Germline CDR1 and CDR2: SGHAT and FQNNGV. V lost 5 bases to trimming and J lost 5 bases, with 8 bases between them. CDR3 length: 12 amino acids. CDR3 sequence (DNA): TGTGCCAGCAGCCCAGCGCGAGATACGCAGTATTTT. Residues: CASSPARDTQYF.